The clone carrying this TCR beta chain has just a few counts. The record originates from a study of T-cell reconstitution after alpha-beta-depleted transplantation in children. Using unique molecular identifiers, the investigators prepared the TCRbeta library. TCRdb itself ran the PCR reads through MiXCR, one entry per CDR3 protein. The top ten clones hold about 2.8% of a sample with 200,000 to 300,000 distinct CDR3 sequences, about 26% of them seen once. V shed 7 bases and J 4 bases; nucleotides not matched to a gene: 9. The V gene's germline CDR1 is MDHEN and CDR2 SYDVKM. The CDR3 has 14 amino acids.

The TCR sequence derives from a girl aged 2 to 10 with Fanconi anemia, due to receive a stem cell transplant. The rearrangement joins TRBV28 to TRBJ2-5; 7 bases fit TRBD1. The sample consisted of PBMCs, taken before TCRalphabeta/CD19-depleted stem cell transplant. The CDR3 DNA sequence: TGTGCCAGCACCCTAGACAGGGTTAGAGAGACCCAGTACTTC. This encodes CASTLDRVRETQYF.